This TCR beta chain was profiled in a study of early T cells in non-severe SARS-CoV-2 infection. Study-wide background: The sequenced material was bulk RNA from unsorted whole blood, and its chains were unpaired. Study observations and caveats: VDJdb matches were skewed toward anti-spike CD8 T cell responses.

This clonotype occurred many times. The antigen is not known. CDR3 length equals 16 residues. Per germline, CDR1 SGHVS and CDR2 FNYEAQ. The ends were cut back, 5 bases at V and 0 bases at J, with 14 bases in the middle. Individual cDNA molecules received unique molecular identifiers. TCRdb ran MiXCR on the 5' RACE reads and lists one entry per CDR3 protein. The repertoire consists of fewer than 70,000 distinct CDR3 sequences, with around 4.2% occurring once and the leading ten covering roughly 3.9%. Here the sequenced sample was whole blood, taken at baseline. This receptor was taken from an adult who was a healthcare worker with PCR-confirmed SARS-CoV-2 infection or an uninfected control (not recorded which). The donor label of this sample is uncertain. V gene TRBV7-6 combines with J gene TRBJ1-3; D is ambiguous. The CDR3 region has the DNA TGTGCCAGCAGCCTGTCTTCGTCCCACTCTGGAAACACCATATATTTT. This sequence encodes CASSLSSSHSGNTIYF.